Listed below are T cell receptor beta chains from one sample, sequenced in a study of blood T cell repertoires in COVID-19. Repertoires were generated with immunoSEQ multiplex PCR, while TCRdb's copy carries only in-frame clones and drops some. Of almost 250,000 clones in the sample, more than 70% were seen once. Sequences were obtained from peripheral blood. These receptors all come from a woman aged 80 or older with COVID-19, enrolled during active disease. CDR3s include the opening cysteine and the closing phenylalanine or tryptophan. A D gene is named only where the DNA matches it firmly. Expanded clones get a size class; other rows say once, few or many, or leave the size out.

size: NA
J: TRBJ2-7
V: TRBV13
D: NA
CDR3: CASSRFAGLEQYF
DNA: TGTGCCAGCAGCCGCTTCGCAGGTCTCGAGCAGTACTTC

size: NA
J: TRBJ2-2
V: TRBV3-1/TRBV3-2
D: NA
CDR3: CASSQGAGELFF
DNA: TGTGCCAGCAGCCAAGGAGCCGGGGAGCTGTTTTTT

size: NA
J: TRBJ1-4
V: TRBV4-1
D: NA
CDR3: CASSQDYPGGARSEKLFF
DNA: TGCGCCAGCAGCCAAGATTACCCCGGGGGGGCGAGGAGTGAAAAACTGTTTTTT

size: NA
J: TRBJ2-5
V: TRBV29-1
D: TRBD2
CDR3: CSVLLAVHQETQYF
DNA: TGCAGCGTATTACTAGCGGTTCACCAAGAGACCCAGTACTTC

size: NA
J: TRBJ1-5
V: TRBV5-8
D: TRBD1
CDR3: CASSQGAYSNQPQHF
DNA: TGTGCCAGCAGCCAGGGGGCCTATAGCAATCAGCCCCAGCATTTT

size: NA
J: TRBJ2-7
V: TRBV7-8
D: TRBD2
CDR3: CASSFQLAGVPYEQYF
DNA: TGTGCCAGCAGCTTCCAACTAGCGGGGGTGCCCTACGAGCAGTACTTC

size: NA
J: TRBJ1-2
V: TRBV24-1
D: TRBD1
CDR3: CATNDGTGGRFGYTF
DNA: TGTGCCACCAACGATGGGACAGGGGGCCGTTTTGGCTACACCTTC

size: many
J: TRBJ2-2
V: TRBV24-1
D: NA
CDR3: CATSDRNRVGELFF
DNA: TGTGCCACCAGTGACCGGAACAGGGTCGGGGAGCTGTTTTTT

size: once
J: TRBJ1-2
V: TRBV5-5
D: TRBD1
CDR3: CASSLAGGQANYGYTF
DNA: TGTGCCAGCAGCTTGGCGGGGGGACAGGCTAACTATGGCTACACCTTC

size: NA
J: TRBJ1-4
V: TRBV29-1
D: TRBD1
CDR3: CSVPGQQGEKLFF
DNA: TGCAGCGTTCCGGGACAGCAGGGTGAAAAACTGTTTTTT

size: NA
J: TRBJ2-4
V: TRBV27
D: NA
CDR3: CASSSGDLAKNIQYF
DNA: TGTGCCAGCAGCTCGGGAGATTTAGCCAAAAACATTCAGTACTTC

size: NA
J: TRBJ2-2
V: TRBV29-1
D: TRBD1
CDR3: CSVEGRGDRGASSGELFF
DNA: TGCAGCGTTGAAGGTCGGGGTGACAGGGGGGCCTCATCTGGGGAGCTGTTTTTT

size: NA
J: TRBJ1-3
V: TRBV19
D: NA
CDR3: CASSTNKAGNTIYF
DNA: TGTGCCAGTAGTACCAACAAAGCTGGAAACACCATATATTTT

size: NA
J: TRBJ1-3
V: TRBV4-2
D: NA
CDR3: CASSQISGSSGNTIYF
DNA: TGTGCCAGCAGCCAAATATCCGGGAGCTCTGGAAACACCATATATTTT